This record concerns one TCR beta chain sequence. This receptor's antigen is unknown. No base quality values were provided; no much bigger clone lies one nucleotide off. Trimming takes 2 bases off V and 5 bases off J; junction bases not matched to a gene: 7. Counted from cysteine to phenylalanine, this CDR3 has 15 amino acids. Kept here is only the CDR3 DNA, which spans 45 bases and is read in frame from base 1. CDR1 is given as SGDLS and CDR2 as YYNGEE, both from the germline V gene. This entry comes from a study of shared clonotypes between healthy human individuals (dated by TCRdb to 2018 to 2020). Looking at the study overall: The cohort included a few men and a couple of women between 18 and 49 years of age. The study deeply sequenced blood TCR repertoires of about five healthy adults to estimate repertoire size and the extent of clonotype sharing between individuals. Leukapheresis yielded between about 0.85 and 10 billion PBMCs per donor. For each donor, CD4 naive and CD4 memory were each run on three plates, CD8 naive on two plates, and CD8 memory on one plate. Libraries were prepared and TCR repertoires were sequenced by different laboratories using diverse techniques, in order to increase sequencing depth and limit assay-specific biases. The investigation overall reported the following: The genetic and exposure-history diversity represented was limited by the small number of donors. Only blood was sampled, and tissue TCR repertoires likely differ from those in blood. Compared with non-shared clonotypes, clonotypes shared by all four sorted-subset donors had higher generation probabilities. Incomplete sequencing was indicated by rarefaction of sorted-subset datasets, despite the large sequencing depth. Across a few donors, roughly 5.1% of naive CD4, 3.5% of naive CD8, under 2.5% of memory CD4, and 0.4% to 0.45% of memory CD8 clonotypes were shared. Pairwise subsampling led to the expectation that sequencing depth would affect the degree of clonotype sharing among donors. Estimated clonotype richness was generally larger for naive than for memory subsets.

Healthy HIV-negative adults with no recently reported acute infections or vaccinations were included as donors. Every donor was a Caucasian adult residing in Nashville, Tennessee, USA. CD4+ T cells were enriched by magnetic negative selection; naive cells were then positively selected on CD45RA, and the negative fraction formed the memory subset. Blood was obtained by leukapheresis, after which PBMCs were separated by Ficoll-Histopaque density gradient centrifugation and cryopreserved in liquid nitrogen vapor phase. Purity and quantity of every magnetically sorted T cell population were checked by analytical flow cytometry. From each sorted fraction, genomic DNA was isolated and quantified by UV absorbance on a Nanodrop 2000c. Using the deep immunoSEQ assay, TCR CDR3 regions were amplified from genomic DNA by multiplex PCR. Extracted genomic DNA from each cell subset was distributed evenly across all wells of several immunoSEQ 96-well plates, and each plate was treated as a replicate. For sorted subsets, around 200 ng genomic DNA, equal to tens of thousands of T cell genomes, was loaded into each replicate PCR. Purified libraries were measured with a Qubit 3.0 fluorometer, size-checked on a Bioanalyzer 2100, and measured again with the KAPA Library Quantification kit. Every immunoSEQ 96-well plate was sequenced on a dedicated single-read 150-cycle Illumina NextSeq 550 flow cell. As for the original processing: Because the immunoSEQ output included only junctional sequences and no quality scores, the filtering could not be the same as the filtering used for full-length reads. To assign V/J genes and CDR3, sequences were annotated using PyIR, a Python wrapper for IgBLAST v1.9, with IMGT germline references. Reads with weak V/J assignments (E-value above 1e-6), missing CDR3, stop codons, out-of-frame junctions, or ambiguous translated residues were removed. V3J clonotypes were defined as sequences sharing the same inferred V gene, J gene, and CDR3 amino acid sequence. The percentage overlap between two repertoires was calculated by dividing the number of shared unique clonotypes by the size of the smaller repertoire. Three approaches were used to assess repertoire richness: RTK rarefaction, the Chao1 estimator, and Recon v2.1 estimates of unobserved clonotypes. OLGA was used to compute generation probabilities for all TCRbeta clonotypes that the gDNA method yielded from a few donors. This immuneACCESS table, as held by TCRdb, lists in-frame sequences with V and J called but not all clones. Of the missing ones, under half trace to an unresolved V gene in checked studies; the others have no known cause. Clone size and the V and J calls come from that table; the DNA yielded D and trimming. The sample table shows fewer than 1.8 million clones, and roughly 98.5% are seen once. The ten largest clonotypes hold under 0.45% of the sample.

The rearrangement joined TRBV9 to TRBJ1-2; TRBD1 matches 9 bases in the middle. The TCR comes from a man aged 25 to 45 in good health. The sample comprised naive CD4+ T cells sorted from blood. The cell subset or site label on this specimen signifies: CD45RA+ positively selected. The CDR3 sequence is CASSVSPGQGYGYTF. At the DNA level, the sequence is TGTGCCAGCAGCGTCTCACCGGGACAGGGTTATGGCTACACCTTC. Reference TRBV9 and TRBJ1-2 genes cover what lies past the CDR3, so the full variable domain is DSGVTQTPKHLITATGQRVTLRCSPRSGDLSVYWYQQSLDQGLQFLIQYYNGEERAKGNILERFSAQQFPDLHSELNLSSLELGDSALYFCASSVSPGQGYGYTFGSGTRLTVV.